What follows are 30 T cell receptor beta chains derived from one specimen sequenced in a study of early T cells in non-severe SARS-CoV-2 infection. TCRdb reanalysed the 5' RACE reads using MiXCR and keeps one entry per CDR3 protein. This sample yields tens of thousands of distinct CDR3 sequences, of which around 6.1% are seen a single time; roughly 24% belongs to the top ten. The material sequenced was whole blood. The receptors shown here come from an adult who was a healthcare worker with PCR-confirmed SARS-CoV-2 infection or an uninfected control (not recorded which).

This clonotype was counted many times. The chain employs TRBV2 and TRBJ2-2, with D uncertain. Looked up from germline, CDR1 is SNHLY and CDR2 is FYNNEI. V lost 6 bases and J lost 1, with 12 bases in between. This CDR3 region has 15 residues. DNA of the CDR3: TGTGCCAGCAGCGACCGTTACAAGAACACCGGGGAGCTGTTTTTT. Protein product: CASSDRYKNTGELFF.

The chain employs TRBV10-1 and TRBJ2-3; D is possibly TRBD1 or TRBD2 (5 bases each). Germline CDR1 reads WNHNN; CDR2 reads SYGVQD (reference sequence). Trimming took off 3 bases at V and 2 bases at J, with 12 bases between the two ends. The CDR3 has 15 amino acids. DNA of the CDR3: TGCGCCAGCAGTGATTCCGGGGCCACCACAGATACGCAGTATTTT. Its translation: CASSDSGATTDTQYF.

This clonotype was seen ten or more times. The V gene is TRBV20-1, the J gene TRBJ2-7; 9 nucleotides align to TRBD1. Germline V gene data show CDR1 as DFQATT and CDR2 as SNEGSKA (reference sequence). This CDR3 has 13 residues. Trimming cost V 3 bases and J 5 bases; bases outside gene matches: 5. CDR3 DNA: TGCAGTGCTAGGACAGGGGGGTTGGACGAGCAGTACTTC. This sequence encodes CSARTGGLDEQYF.

Points on this clonotype: A much more abundant neighbour one base away suggests this may be a read error. The chain carries TRBV20-1 and TRBJ2-3, with D possibly matching TRBD2 (5 bases). Germline V gives CDR1 DFQATT, CDR2 SNEGSKA (reference sequence). Deletions cut 5 bases from V and 5 bases from J, with 17 bases between. CDR3 length equals 14 residues. The CDR3 DNA sequence: TGCAGTGCTCAAGCGGAAGGGCCTGGAGATACGCAGTATTTT. Protein product: CSAQAEGPGDTQYF.

The genes are TRBV20-1 and TRBJ1-2; 9 bases align to TRBD1. This CDR3 is 17 amino acids long. The V gene end was trimmed by 1 base and the J gene end by 4 bases; junction bases not matched to a gene: 13. Germline assignment: CDR1 DFQATT and CDR2 SNEGSKA (reference sequence). In DNA form, the CDR3 reads TGCAGTGCTAGAGGCGGCGTGGGGACAGGGCTCTCCTATGGCTACACCTTC. Amino acids: CSARGGVGTGLSYGYTF.

This chain uses TRBV7-6 with TRBJ2-5; D is unresolved. Germline CDR1 SGHVS, CDR2 FNYEAQ. The CDR3 length is 14 residues. The V end lost 1 base, the J end lost 0 bases, and 6 bases lay between the germline ends. CDR3 protein: CASSLGQYQETQYF. CDR3 bases: TGTGCCAGCAGCTTAGGGCAGTACCAAGAGACCCAGTACTTC.

This clonotype was recorded at least ten times. The chain carries TRBV7-2 and TRBJ2-5; D gene unclear. The CDR3 is made up of 15 amino acids. In germline, CDR1 is SGHTA, CDR2 FQGNSA. With 2 bases removed from V and 2 bases from J, the gap between germline ends came to 12 bases. CDR3 sequence: CASSLNFRRQETQYF. CDR3 nucleotide sequence: TGTGCCAGCAGCTTAAATTTCCGCAGACAAGAGACCCAGTACTTC.

This clonotype occurred many times. V gene TRBV20-1 combines with J gene TRBJ2-1; the D gene is possibly TRBD1 (6 bases). V shed 2 bases and J shed 8 bases, with 19 bases lying between them. The germline gives CDR1 DFQATT, CDR2 SNEGSKA (reference sequence). There are 15 residues in the CDR3. The CDR3 is CSARPTGRVPHEQFF. CDR3 bases: TGCAGTGCTAGACCAACAGGGAGAGTGCCCCATGAGCAGTTCTTC.

This clonotype has only a few counts. This chain links TRBV3-1 with TRBJ2-7; 13 positions match TRBD2. Germline values: CDR1 LGHDT, CDR2 YNNKEL (reference sequence). The ends lost 3 bases at V and 3 bases at J; junction bases unmatched: 2. CDR3 length: 15 amino acids. This CDR3 reads CASSQGTSGNYEQYF. Written as DNA, the CDR3 is TGTGCCAGCAGCCAGGGGACTAGCGGGAACTACGAGCAGTACTTC.

This clonotype was observed many times. The CDR3 region has the DNA TGCAGTGCTAGCAAAAGACTAGCGGGGCGCACAGATACGCAGTATTTT. Translating gives CSASKRLAGRTDTQYF. V gene TRBV20-1 combines with J gene TRBJ2-3, with 11 bases matching TRBD2. V trimming: 3 bases; J trimming: 1 base; junction bases outside the gene matches: 6. Per the germline V gene, CDR1 is DFQATT and CDR2 is SNEGSKA (reference sequence). CDR3 length equals 16 residues.

The V gene is TRBV12-5, the J gene TRBJ1-2; D is possibly TRBD1 (6 bases). Trimming cost V 3 bases and J 7 bases, with 21 bases left between them. Looked up from germline, CDR1 is LGHNT and CDR2 is FRNRAP. CDR3 length: 16 amino acids. CDR3 sequence (DNA): TGTGCTAGTGGTTTCCCCCCTCAACAGGGTGATAGTGGCTACACCTTC. Its protein product is CASGFPPQQGDSGYTF.

This clonotype was detected many times. The chain couples TRBV18 to TRBJ2-6, with D uncertain. CDR1 and CDR2 (germline): KGHSH, LQKENI. V was clipped by 3 bases and J by 0 bases, with 6 bases between them. This CDR3 region has 15 residues. CDR3 loop: CASSPMSSGANVLTF. The CDR3 nucleotides are TGTGCCAGCTCACCGATGAGCTCTGGGGCCAACGTCCTGACTTTC.

Many counts were recorded for this clonotype. The chain joins TRBV7-8 to TRBJ2-7, with a tentative D call TRBD1 (6 bases). V shed 5 bases and J shed 3 bases, with 11 bases lying between them. This CDR3 region has 13 residues. In germline, CDR1 is SGHVS, CDR2 FQNEAQ. The CDR3 nucleotides read TGTGCCAGCAGCCTGGGACACGGCTACGAGCAGTACTTC. Its protein is CASSLGHGYEQYF. The full variable domain, with the rest looked up from reference TRBV7-8 and TRBJ2-7, is GAGVSQSPRYKVAKRGQDVALRCDPISGHVSLFWYQQALGQGPEFLTYFQNEAQLDKSGLPSDRFFAERPEGSVSTLKIQRTQQEDSAVYLCASSLGHGYEQYFGPGTRLTVT.

This clonotype was picked up many times. The chain has TRBV4-3 and TRBJ1-5, with D perhaps TRBD1 (5 bases). V lost 3 bases, J lost 7 bases, and 10 bases lay in between. The CDR3 sequence is 13 residues long. CDR1 and CDR2 (germline): LGHNA, YSLEER. For the CDR3, the DNA is TGCGCCAGCAGCCACCGACGGGGCCAGCCCCAGCATTTT. Its translation: CASSHRRGQPQHF.

At least ten counts were recorded for this clonotype. The rearrangement joins TRBV6-5 to TRBJ2-3; D gene ambiguous. V dropped 6 bases and J dropped 1 base, with 11 bases sitting between them. The CDR3 runs to 14 residues. Germline CDR1 is MNHEY and CDR2 is SVGAGI. CDR3 in DNA: TGTGCCAGCAGAGTAGCCTTAGGCACAGATACGCAGTATTTT. Translating gives CASRVALGTDTQYF.

This clonotype was observed a few times. The chain carries TRBV11-2 and TRBJ2-5; D is unclear. Germline V gene data show CDR1 as SGHAT and CDR2 as FQNNGV. Trimming took 1 base from V and 1 from J, leaving 13 bases between them. The length of the CDR3 is 16 residues. CDR3 nucleotides: TGTGCCAGCAGCTTAGCCGCTCCTACGATCCAAGAGACCCAGTACTTC. It yields the protein CASSLAAPTIQETQYF.

This clonotype was recorded many times. This chain uses TRBV29-1 with TRBJ2-3, with a tentative D call TRBD1 (8 bases). Looked up from germline, CDR1 is SQVTM and CDR2 is ANQGSEA. Trimming left V 4 bases short and J 6 bases short, with 14 bases between. The CDR3 sequence is 13 residues long. The CDR3 DNA reads TGCAGCGTTGCACAGGGGGGAGGGGATACGCAGTATTTT. This encodes CSVAQGGGDTQYF.

This clonotype turned up a few times. This chain links TRBV25-1 with TRBJ2-1; no reliable D call. Germline V gene data show CDR1 as MGHDK and CDR2 as SYGVNS. V lost 3 bases and J lost 11, with 17 bases in between. The CDR3 consists of 14 residues. The CDR3: CASSDVGGLVKQFF. DNA of the CDR3: TGTGCCAGCAGTGATGTGGGCGGCCTGGTTAAGCAGTTCTTC.

This chain uses TRBV7-3 with TRBJ2-1, with TRBD2 as a possible D gene (5 bases). The germline gives CDR1 SGHTA, CDR2 FQGTGA. The CDR3 has 15 residues. The V end was cut by 5 bases, the J end by 4 bases, with 15 bases between. CDR3 DNA sequence: TGTGCCAGCAGCCGAGGGCCCGAAAGATACAATGAGCAGTTCTTC. Encoded protein: CASSRGPERYNEQFF. The whole variable domain, filled in from reference TRBV7-3 and TRBJ2-1, reads GAGVSQTPSNKVTEKGKYVELRCDPISGHTALYWYRQSLGQGPEFLIYFQGTGAADDSGLPNDRFFAVRPEGSVSTLKIQRTERGDSAVYLCASSRGPERYNEQFFGPGTRLTVL.

In its sample, this clonotype was seen many times. The V gene is TRBV5-6, the J gene TRBJ2-2; D remains unclear. The CDR3 contains 14 residues. With 4 bases removed from V and 1 base from J, the gap between germline ends came to 8 bases. Germline values: CDR1 SGHDT, CDR2 YYEEEE. CDR3 DNA: TGTGCCAGCAGCCCTAACTTGAACACCGGGGAGCTGTTTTTT. Translation: CASSPNLNTGELFF.

The table lists this clonotype with many counts. CDR3 sequence: CASSLRGRVETQYF. CDR3 sequence (DNA): TGTGCCAGCAGTCTCCGCGGGAGGGTTGAGACCCAGTACTTC. The chain employs TRBV28 and TRBJ2-5; 9 bases line up with TRBD2. The CDR3 totals 14 residues. Germline V CDR1 and CDR2: MDHEN, SYDVKM. Trimming cost V 5 bases and J 5 bases; bases outside gene matches: 6.

Many counts were recorded for this clonotype. V usage is TRBV5-6 and J usage is TRBJ2-3; D gene unclear. The germline V gene has CDR1 SGHDT and CDR2 YYEEEE. V shed 1 base and J shed 6 bases, with 6 bases lying between them. The CDR3 covers 12 residues. The CDR3 loop reads CASSLTVDTQYF. The CDR3 bases are TGTGCCAGCAGCTTGACGGTCGATACGCAGTATTTT.

This clonotype was detected ten times or more. The rearrangement uses TRBV28 and TRBJ2-7; no clear D. Trimming pared 7 bases from V and 9 bases from J, leaving 19 bases between. This CDR3 region has 13 residues. CDR1 and CDR2 (germline): MDHEN, SYDVKM. The CDR3 sequence: CASTETGNRGQYF. The CDR3 DNA sequence: TGTGCCAGCACCGAGACCGGCAACCGCGGGCAGTACTTC.

This clonotype appeared a few times. The rearrangement uses TRBV11-3 and TRBJ2-1; D possibly matches TRBD1 or TRBD2 (6 bases each). Germline V gene sequence: CDR1 SGHNT, CDR2 YENEEA. V lost 2 bases and J 7 bases, leaving 15 bases between the germline ends. The CDR3 is made up of 15 amino acids. This CDR3 reads CASSLRGGTLNEQFF. In nucleotides, the CDR3 is TGTGCCAGCAGCTTAAGGGGCGGGACACTAAATGAGCAGTTCTTC.

This clonotype was counted many times. The chain has TRBV12-3 or TRBV12-4 and TRBJ1-1; maybe TRBD1 (6 bases). V was shortened by 7 bases and J by 5 bases, with 17 bases between the two germline ends. The CDR3 extends over 14 amino acids. The CDR3: CASTLNPRGTEAFF. CDR3 in DNA: TGTGCCAGCACCCTAAACCCCAGGGGTACTGAAGCTTTCTTT.

This clonotype was seen many times. The V call is TRBV15, the J call TRBJ1-4, with unresolved D. The CDR3 covers 16 residues. Looked up from germline, CDR1 is LNHNV and CDR2 is YYDKDF (reference sequence). V was pared by 5 bases and J by 0 bases, with 13 bases between. The CDR3 reads CATSPGSTATNEKLFF. The CDR3 bases are TGTGCCACCAGCCCGGGGTCGACGGCAACTAATGAAAAACTGTTTTTT.

This clonotype appeared many times. The chain employs TRBV6-2 or TRBV6-3 and TRBJ2-3, with 15 bases matching TRBD2. Germline CDR1 is MNHEY and CDR2 is SVGEGT. The CDR3 sequence is 13 residues long. The ends lost 8 bases at V and 7 bases at J; junction bases unmatched: 1. The CDR3 DNA reads as TGTGCCAGCGGGACTAGCGGGGGGAATACGCAGTATTTT. Its translation is CASGTSGGNTQYF.

There are many counts of this clonotype. The chain employs TRBV12-3 or TRBV12-4 and TRBJ2-7; 10 bases line up with TRBD2. The CDR3 has 15 amino acids. V trimming: 2 bases; J trimming: 6 bases; junction bases outside the gene matches: 7. The CDR3 loop is CASSLKASGRLEQYF. CDR3 in DNA: TGTGCCAGCAGTTTAAAGGCTAGCGGGAGACTCGAGCAGTACTTC.

This clonotype has ten or more counts. CDR3 loop: CASSPYQNQPQHF. DNA for the CDR3: TGTGCCAGCTCACCCTATCAGAATCAGCCCCAGCATTTT. The chain couples TRBV18 to TRBJ1-5; D gene uncertain. The V end lost 3 bases, the J end lost 4 bases, and 7 bases lay between the germline ends. This CDR3 has 13 residues. CDR1 and CDR2 from the germline V gene are KGHSH and LQKENI. Full variable domain (remainder filled in from reference TRBV18 and TRBJ1-5): NAGVMQNPRHLVRRRGQEARLRCSPMKGHSHVYWYRQLPEEGLKFMVYLQKENIIDESGMPKERFSAEFPKEGPSILRIQQVVRGDSAAYFCASSPYQNQPQHFGDGTRLSIL.

V is TRBV20-1 and J is TRBJ2-3; D remains ambiguous. Germline loops: CDR1 DFQATT, CDR2 SNEGSKA (reference sequence). This CDR3 is built from 12 residues. V lost 2 bases and J lost 4, with 7 bases in between. The CDR3 DNA follows: TGCAGTGCTAGACGTGCGGCAGATACGCAGTATTTT. This gives the protein CSARRAADTQYF.